This T cell receptor beta chain stems from a study of spatial heterogeneity in lung cancer. Study conclusions and caveats: How many expanded intratumoral alpha and beta TCRs were present tracked the tumor mutation count, which was a count of nonsynonymous mutations.

About this clonotype: Its antigen is still unknown.

The time point denotes: sample taken at primary tumor resection. Whole RNA was taken from tumor, nontumor lung or frozen PBMC; it was then sequenced unsorted. Per germline, CDR1 DFQATT and CDR2 SNEGSKA (reference sequence). The CDR3 spans 14 residues. V was trimmed by 5 bases and J by 5 bases, leaving 17 bases between them. TCRdb analysed the 5' RACE reads with MiXCR anew, one entry per CDR3 protein. The sample records more than 7,500 distinct CDR3 sequences, 7.5% to 9.5% being singletons. The starting material was lung tumor tissue, obtained at surgery. This sequence was found in a female donor with early-stage non-small cell lung cancer. The chain employs TRBV20-1 and TRBJ2-3; D remains unclear. CDR3 nucleotides: TGCAGTGCTCCCGGGTTGAGCGTGAGAGATACGCAGTATTTT. The encoded protein is CSAPGLSVRDTQYF.